The clone carrying this T cell receptor (beta chain) was seen only once. The antigen remains undetermined. The sample belongs to a study of shared clonotypes between healthy human individuals. Study results and caveats: The study found lower generation probabilities in non-shared clonotypes than in those shared by all four donors. The study drew on few donors, limiting represented genetic and exposure-history diversity. Naive CD4 clonotypes overlapped across a few donors at around 4.8%.

This CDR3 region has 13 residues. The germline gives CDR1 SGHDN, CDR2 FVKESK. Trimming left V 0 bases short and J 3 bases short, with 3 bases between. Per the authors' pipeline: Junction-only sequences produced by ImmunoSEQ had no quality scores, so filtering differed. The assay was immunoSEQ multiplex PCR, and TCRdb's table has in-frame clones only and misses some. The V and J calls and clone size were taken over from that table, and D and trimming were inferred from the DNA. The sample comprises about 2.5 million clones, approximately 90% of which are singletons, and approximately 0.39% rests with the top ten.

Sequenced input: naive CD4+ T cells from PBMCs. Subset here: CD45RA+ positively selected. The sequence came from a man aged 18 to 35 in good health. Some clones in this sample may be carry-over from other donors' samples. The chain links TRBV14 to TRBJ2-1; D unresolved. In DNA, the CDR3 is TGTGCCAGCAGCCAAGATTTCTACAATGAGCAGTTCTTC. The encoded protein is CASSQDFYNEQFF.